One and the same sample provided the 30 T cell receptor beta chains below, sequenced in a study of tumor and adjacent non-tumor tissue in lung cancer (dated by TCRdb to 2016 to 2019). The library was produced with multiplex PCR. Sequenced on an Illumina HiSeq 2500. Following protocols modified from ARM-PCR, the researchers constructed TCRbeta libraries through three rounds of nested PCR with primers (Table S4). TCRdb reran the public reads through fastp at Q25 and MiXCR, keeping productive beta chains. Every entry covers one CDR3 protein and lists the most common genes and DNA from its rows. In this sample the table shows over 100,000 distinct CDR3 sequences, over 55% of which occur a single time. The ten largest make up around 20% of the sample. RNA was extracted from bulk unsorted tissue and checked for quality with a NanoDrop ND-1000 and an Agilent 2100. Normal lung samples were distant non-tumor tissue taken more than 3 cm from the tumor edge.

Source material: distant non-tumor lung tissue. These receptors were obtained from a man aged 60 to 69 with non-small cell lung cancer.

This clonotype was found a few times. One end of the junction varies from germline; a read error may be responsible. The chain employs TRBV11-3 and TRBJ2-7; maybe TRBD1 (6 bases). The germline V gene has CDR1 SGHNT and CDR2 YENEEA. CDR3 length: 14 amino acids. CDR3 loop: CASSLGQDSYGQYF. The CDR3 region has the DNA TGTGCCAGCAGCTTAGGACAGGACTCCTACGGGCAGTACTTC.

This clonotype was counted many times. The V and J genes are TRBV6-6 and TRBJ2-1; 7 bases match TRBD1. V trimming: 4 bases; J trimming: 4 bases; junction bases outside the gene matches: 7. Germline CDR1 and CDR2: MNHNY and SVGAGI (reference sequence). CDR3 size: 15 residues. CDR3 in DNA: TGTGCCAGCAGTTCGCCGGGACAGAGATACAATGAGCAGTTCTTC. Protein sequence: CASSSPGQRYNEQFF.

Turning to this clonotype: Mismatch with germline at one junction end may stem from a read error. The chain employs TRBV5-4 and TRBJ2-3; 9 bases fit TRBD2. The CDR3 length is 16 residues. CDR1 and CDR2 from the germline V gene are SGHNT and YYREEE (reference sequence). The CDR3 reads CASSVAGVGFIDRQYF. In nucleotides, the CDR3 is TGTGCCAGCAGCGTAGCGGGGGTCGGTTTCATAGATAGGCAGTATTTT. Based on the CDR3 plus reference TRBV5-4 and TRBJ2-3, the full variable domain is ETGVTQSPTHLIKTRGQQVTLRCSSQSGHNTVSWYQQALGQGPQFIFQYYREEENGRGNFPPRFSGLQFPNYSSELNVNALELDDSALYLCASSVAGVGFIDRQYFGPGTRLTVL.

The gene calls are TRBV19 and TRBJ2-7, with D perhaps TRBD1 (6 bases). Trimming took 2 bases from V and 0 from J, leaving 17 bases between them. The V gene's germline CDR1 is LNHDA and CDR2 SQIVND (reference sequence). The CDR3 is made up of 17 amino acids. The CDR3 loop reads CASSISTGHGSSYEQYF. The CDR3, as DNA: TGTGCCAGTAGTATATCGACGGGACACGGAAGCTCCTACGAGCAGTACTTC.

The count of this clonotype is one. At one boundary the junction diverges from the germline segment, which might be a read error. The chain couples TRBV29-1 to TRBJ1-3; D gene unclear. CDR3 size: 12 residues. Germline-derived CDR1 and CDR2 are SQVTM and ANQGSEA. The CDR3, as DNA: TGCAACGTTGAAAGATTAGGGAACACCACATATTTT. It yields the protein CNVERLGNTTYF.

This clonotype was counted at least ten times. A much larger clone is a single base away; this may be a read error. No conserved phenylalanine or tryptophan is present at the end of the CDR3, so a read error is the likely explanation. V gene TRBV29-1 combines with J gene TRBJ2-5; 8 positions agree with TRBD1. The CDR3 is made up of 13 amino acids. Trimming removed 6 bases from V and 5 bases from J; junction bases left unmatched: 8. Germline V gene sequence: CDR1 SQVTM, CDR2 ANQGSEA. The CDR3 nucleotides read TGCAGCGTCAAACCGGACAGGGCCGAGACCCAGTACCTC. It yields the protein CSVKPDRAETQYL.

This clonotype was picked up one time. A much larger clone differs from this one at a single base, so this may be a read error. This chain joins TRBV20-1 and TRBJ2-1; D is undetermined. Trimming cost V 6 bases and J 8 bases, with 14 bases left between them. Germline loops: CDR1 DFQATT, CDR2 SNEGSKA (reference sequence). The CDR3 is 12 residues long. CDR3 sequence reads: CSARPLPDEQFF. Here the CDR3 DNA reads TGCAGTGCCCGGCCCCTCCCGGATGAGCAGTTCTTC.

Details on this clonotype: A read error may be the cause here, since a much bigger clone is one base away. The CDR3 end shows no conserved phenylalanine or tryptophan, and so a read error is likely. The chain links TRBV14 to TRBJ2-5; TRBD1 matches 7 bases. Germline CDR1 reads SGHDN; CDR2 reads FVKESK. CDR3 length equals 14 residues. The V gene end was trimmed by 2 bases and the J gene end by 5 bases; junction bases not matched to a gene: 5. DNA of the CDR3: TGTGCCAGCAGCCAAAACAGGGGCTCGGAGACCCAGTACTTA. Its translation: CASSQNRGSETQYL.

This clonotype was counted at least ten times. V gene TRBV2 combines with J gene TRBJ2-7, with D possibly called TRBD1 or TRBD2 (5 bases each). CDR3 length equals 12 residues. The V gene's germline CDR1 is SNHLY and CDR2 FYNNEI. The ends were cut back, 6 bases at V and 4 bases at J, with 10 bases in the middle. CDR3 coding DNA: TGTGCCAGCAGCCGGGACGGGTACGAGCAGTACTTC. Translated: CASSRDGYEQYF.

This chain connects TRBV5-4 to TRBJ2-2, with D perhaps matching TRBD1 (6 bases). Germline V gives CDR1 SGHNT, CDR2 YYREEE (reference sequence). This CDR3 is 13 amino acids long. Trimming cost V 4 bases and J 5 bases, with 9 bases left between them. CDR3 DNA: TGTGCCAGCAGCACCGGACAGACCGGGGAGCTGTTTTTT. Amino acids: CASSTGQTGELFF. The full variable domain, in which reference TRBV5-4 and TRBJ2-2 provide the parts outside the CDR3, is ETGVTQSPTHLIKTRGQQVTLRCSSQSGHNTVSWYQQALGQGPQFIFQYYREEENGRGNFPPRFSGLQFPNYSSELNVNALELDDSALYLCASSTGQTGELFFGEGSRLTVL.

The genes are TRBV28 and TRBJ1-1; 9 nucleotides match TRBD1. CDR3 size: 15 residues. Germline assignment: CDR1 MDHEN and CDR2 SYDVKM. V lost 5 bases, J lost 6 bases, and 10 bases stayed unmatched. Here the CDR3 reads CASSPPVTGGPEAFF. The CDR3 coding sequence is TGTGCCAGCAGTCCCCCCGTGACAGGGGGACCTGAAGCTTTCTTT.

A note on this clonotype: A read error is possible here, since a much larger clone lies one base away. The rearrangement uses TRBV28 and TRBJ2-7; TRBD1 matches at 7 bases. The CDR3 is made up of 14 amino acids. Germline CDR1 MDHEN, CDR2 SYDVKM. The CDR3 protein is CASSPTGMVYGQYF. The CDR3 nucleotides are TGTGCCAGCAGTCCGACAGGGATGGTCTACGGGCAGTACTTC. The full variable domain, completed using reference TRBV28 and TRBJ2-7, is DVKVTQSSRYLVKRTGEKVFLECVQDMDHENMFWYRQDPGLGLRLIYFSYDVKMKEKGDIPEGYSVSREKKERFSLILESASTNQTSMYLCASSPTGMVYGQYFGPGTRLTVT.

This clonotype was recorded once. A much larger clone sits a single nucleotide away, making a read error possible. The CDR3, as DNA: TGTGACATCAGCCCCCGGGGGGGCACCGGGGGCACTGAAGCTTTCTTT. This gives the protein CDISPRGGTGGTEAFF. The chain employs TRBV10-3 and TRBJ1-1; perhaps TRBD1 as D (6 bases). Germline-derived CDR1 and CDR2 are ENHRY and SYGVKD. There are 16 residues in the CDR3.

A note on this clonotype: No conserved phenylalanine or tryptophan is present at the end of the CDR3, so a read error is the likely explanation. No DNA is shown, since the ends of the CDR3 on it are uncertain; the CDR3 is the one TCRdb lists. The V and J genes are TRBV29-1 and TRBJ2-3. Germline CDR1 reads SQVTM; CDR2 reads ANQGSEA. The CDR3 length equals 11 residues, ends included. The CDR3 sequence: CSVPKQDTRYL.

About this clonotype: At one end the junction does not follow the germline gene, possibly because of a read error. The chain carries TRBV6-6 and TRBJ1-1; the D is unclear. There are 12 residues in the CDR3. Germline CDR1 reads MNHNY; CDR2 reads SVGAGI (reference sequence). The CDR3 DNA follows: TGTGCCAACAGTTATGTAGACACTGAAGCTTTCTTT. Amino acid sequence: CANSYVDTEAFF.

Concerning this clonotype: This may be a read error: a much more frequent sequence differs by one nucleotide. This sequence joins TRBV12-3 or TRBV12-4 and TRBJ1-5; D remains ambiguous. V lost 7 bases and J lost 4, with 17 bases in between. CDR3 length: 15 amino acids. The CDR3 DNA sequence: TGTGCCAGCAATTTCGGTGGTAGAGGGAATCAGCCCCAGCATTTT. Translated: CASNFGGRGNQPQHF.

The count of this clonotype is one. This clone may be a read error of a much larger clone one base away. The chain combines TRBV12-3 or TRBV12-4 with TRBJ2-1; possible D gene TRBD2, 6 bases. The CDR3 runs to 15 residues. CDR3: CAGSSGRGSYNEQFF. CDR3 bases: TGTGCCGGCAGTTCTGGGCGGGGCTCCTACAATGAGCAGTTCTTC.

A note on this clonotype: It may be a read error: a sequence one base away is much more abundant. The rearrangement joins TRBV7-9 to TRBJ1-2; 10 bases agree with TRBD1. J was trimmed by 8 bases and V by 5 bases; bases with no gene match: 5. The CDR3 contains 13 residues. Germline assignment: CDR1 SEHNR and CDR2 FQNEAQ (reference sequence). The CDR3 region has the DNA TGTGCCAGCAGCAAGGGACAGGGGTACGGCTACACCTTC. Translating it yields CASSKGQGYGYTF.

Concerning this clonotype: One base away lies a much larger clone, so this may be a sequencing read error. The rearrangement uses TRBV5-1 and TRBJ1-1; D gene ambiguous. This CDR3 region has 14 residues. The germline V gene encodes CDR1 SGHRS and CDR2 YFSETQ. The CDR3 region is CASREKDFHTEALF. In nucleotides, the CDR3 is TGCGCCAGCAGGGAAAAGGACTTTCACACTGAAGCTCTCTTT. Complete variable domain (other parts from reference TRBV5-1 and TRBJ1-1): KAGVTQTPRYLIKTRGQQVTLSCSPISGHRSVSWYQQTPGQGLQFLFEYFSETQRNKGNFPGRFSGRQFSNSRSEMNVSTLELGDSALYLCASREKDFHTEALFGQGTRLTVV.

Regarding this clonotype: At one boundary the junction diverges from the germline segment, which might be a read error. The DNA of the CDR3 is TGTGCCACCAGTGATTTGAACCAAGATACCCAGTACTTC. Translating gives CATSDLNQDTQYF. This rearrangement joins TRBV24-1 to TRBJ2-5, with D unclear. Germline CDR1 and CDR2: KGHDR and SFDVKD. The CDR3 spans 13 residues.

The count of this clonotype is one. Compared with germline, one end of the junction differs, possibly owing to a read error. This chain uses TRBV11-1 with TRBJ2-7; no reliable D call. This CDR3 spans 17 amino acids. Germline V CDR1 and CDR2: SGHAT, FQDESV (reference sequence). CDR3 nucleotide sequence: TGTGCCAGCAGCCCCCGTATGGGTGGATCCGGCTCCTACGAGCATTACTTC. It yields the protein CASSPRMGGSGSYEHYF.

With regard to this clonotype: Relative to the germline gene, one junction end is altered; a read error may explain this. This chain connects TRBV7-9 to TRBJ2-6; D is perhaps TRBD1 or TRBD2 (5 bases each). CDR1 SEHNR and CDR2 FQNEAQ come from the germline V gene (reference sequence). The CDR3 extends over 16 amino acids. The CDR3 sequence: CASSPAWGSGVNILTF. The CDR3 coding sequence is TGTGCCAGCAGTCCCGCGTGGGGGTCTGGGGTCAACATCCTGACTTTC.

With regard to this clonotype: At one boundary the junction diverges from the germline segment, which might be a read error. The gene calls are TRBV6-2 or TRBV6-3 and TRBJ2-2; D is possibly TRBD2 (5 bases). Germline V gene sequence: CDR1 MNHEY, CDR2 SVGEGT. This CDR3 has 13 amino acids. CDR3 in amino acids: CARTTAGTGELFF. The CDR3, as DNA: TGTGCCCGCACTACCGCTGGCACCGGGGAGCTGTTTTTC.

On this clonotype itself: A much larger clone is a single base away; this may be a read error. The chain recombines TRBV6-1 with TRBJ2-5, with no clear D. Germline CDR1 is MNHNS and CDR2 is SASEGT. The CDR3 runs 10 residues. The CDR3, as DNA: TGTGCCAGCAGTGTAGAGATCCAGTACTTC. It encodes CASSVEIQYF.

The chain has TRBV6-6 and TRBJ2-1, with 7 bases identical to TRBD2. The CDR3 extends over 16 amino acids. V was clipped by 1 base and J by 8 bases; unmatched bases: 11. Per the germline V gene, CDR1 is MNHNY and CDR2 is SVGAGI (reference sequence). CDR3 protein: CASSYFHAGVRDEQFF. The CDR3 DNA reads as TGTGCCAGCAGTTACTTCCACGCGGGAGTGAGGGATGAGCAGTTCTTC.

Details on this clonotype: A single base separates this from a much larger clone, so it may be a read error. This CDR3 is CASSFRQVCNEQFF. The CDR3 DNA follows: TGTGCCAGCAGCTTCCGCCAGGTTTGCAATGAGCAGTTCTTC. The chain recombines TRBV5-4 with TRBJ2-1; D gene ambiguous. Germline CDR1 SGHNT, CDR2 YYREEE (reference sequence). Deletions cut 2 bases from V and 6 bases from J, with 12 bases between. The CDR3 covers 14 residues.

Of note for this clonotype: Mismatch with germline at one junction end may stem from a read error. The chain combines TRBV12-3 or TRBV12-4 with TRBJ1-2; 11 nucleotides align to TRBD1. This CDR3 has 13 amino acids. The CDR3 region is CVSRTGGASGYIF. The CDR3 coding sequence is TGTGTCAGCAGGACAGGGGGCGCGAGTGGATACATCTTC.

V is TRBV5-1 and J is TRBJ2-5; D uncertain. CDR1 and CDR2 (germline): SGHRS, YFSETQ. V gave up 2 bases and J gave up 2 bases, with 13 bases separating them. This CDR3 spans 15 amino acids. CDR3 amino acids: CASSLGREQQETQYF. CDR3 coding DNA: TGCGCCAGCAGCTTAGGGCGTGAGCAACAAGAGACCCAGTACTTC.

As for this clonotype: At one end the junction does not follow the germline gene, possibly because of a read error. The V and J genes are TRBV5-6 and TRBJ1-1; 7 nucleotides line up with TRBD1. Germline V gene lookup returns CDR1 SGHDT and CDR2 YYEEEE. CDR3 length: 14 amino acids. The CDR3 DNA reads as TGTGCCAGCAGCCTCGGACAGGAGAAGACTGAAGTTTTCTTT. Encoded protein: CASSLGQEKTEVFF.

This rearrangement joins TRBV29-1 to TRBJ2-1; tentative D call: TRBD2 (6 bases). This CDR3 contains 15 residues. Germline V gene sequence: CDR1 SQVTM, CDR2 ANQGSEA. CDR3 in amino acids: CGAPTGVGLYNEQFF. CDR3 sequence (DNA): TGCGGCGCCCCAACGGGAGTGGGTCTATACAATGAGCAGTTCTTC.